This TCR beta chain was profiled in a study of identical twins. Healthy Caucasians alone served as donors. Unique molecular identifiers were present on the cDNA, and a universal primer site came from template switching. TCRdb recomputed calls from the 5' RACE reads with MiXCR, one row per CDR3 protein. The repertoire holds 460,000 or so distinct CDR3 sequences, approximately 14% seen once, with 0.52% in the top ten. In this sample, this clonotype turned up a few times. This CDR3 is 16 amino acids long. The germline V and J ends were trimmed by 6 bases and 3 bases, with 19 bases remaining between them. Germline CDR1 and CDR2: SGHTA and FQGNSA. The same sample was also used in a study of yellow fever vaccine responses in identical twins.

This clonotype was obtained from a woman between 18 and 29 years old in good health. The material sequenced was CD4+ T cells sorted from blood. V and J are TRBV7-2 and TRBJ2-3; a weak D match, TRBD1 (6 bases). CDR3 DNA sequence: TGTGCCAGCAGTTTTCCAGGACAGAGAATAACAGATACGCAGTATTTT. It yields the protein CASSFPGQRITDTQYF.